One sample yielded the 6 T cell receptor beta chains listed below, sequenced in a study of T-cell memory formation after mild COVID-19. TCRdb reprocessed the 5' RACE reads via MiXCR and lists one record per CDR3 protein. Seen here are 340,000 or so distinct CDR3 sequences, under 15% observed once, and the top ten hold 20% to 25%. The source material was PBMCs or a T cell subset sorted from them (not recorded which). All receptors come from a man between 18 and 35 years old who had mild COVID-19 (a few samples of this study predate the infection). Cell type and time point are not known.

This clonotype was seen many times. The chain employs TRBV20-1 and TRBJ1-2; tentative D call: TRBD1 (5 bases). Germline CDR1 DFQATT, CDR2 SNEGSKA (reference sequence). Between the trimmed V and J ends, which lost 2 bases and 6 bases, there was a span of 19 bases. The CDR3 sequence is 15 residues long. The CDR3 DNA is TGCAGTGCTAGATCCCACCTCGGGGGGAGGGATGGCTACACCTTC. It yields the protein CSARSHLGGRDGYTF.

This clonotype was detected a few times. In nucleotides, the CDR3 is TGTGCCAGCAGGGAAGCGGGGGGGCTTTCCTACAATGAGCAGTTCTTC. The encoded protein is CASREAGGLSYNEQFF. The chain recombines TRBV7-9 with TRBJ2-1; 10 bases align to TRBD2. Per germline, CDR1 SEHNR and CDR2 FQNEAQ (reference sequence). This CDR3 is built from 16 residues. J lost 1 base, V lost 6 bases, and 6 bases had no gene match.

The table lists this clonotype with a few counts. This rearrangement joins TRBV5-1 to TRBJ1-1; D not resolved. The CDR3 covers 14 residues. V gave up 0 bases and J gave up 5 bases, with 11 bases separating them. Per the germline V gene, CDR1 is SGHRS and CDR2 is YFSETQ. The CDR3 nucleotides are TGCGCCAGCAGCTTGGTTGGGGAGAGGACTGAAGCTTTCTTT. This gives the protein CASSLVGERTEAFF. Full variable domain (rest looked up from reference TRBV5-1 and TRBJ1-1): KAGVTQTPRYLIKTRGQQVTLSCSPISGHRSVSWYQQTPGQGLQFLFEYFSETQRNKGNFPGRFSGRQFSNSRSEMNVSTLELGDSALYLCASSLVGERTEAFFGQGTRLTVV.

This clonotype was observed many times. CDR3 nucleotide sequence: TGTGCCAGCAGTTACTCGAATACGGGGACAGGGAAGAACACTGAAGCTTTCTTT. Its translation is CASSYSNTGTGKNTEAFF. The chain couples TRBV6-2 or TRBV6-3 to TRBJ1-1; 9 bases fit TRBD1. V trimming: 0 bases; J trimming: 1 base; junction bases outside the gene matches: 9. CDR3 length: 18 amino acids. CDR1 and CDR2 from the germline V gene are MNHEY and SVGEGT.

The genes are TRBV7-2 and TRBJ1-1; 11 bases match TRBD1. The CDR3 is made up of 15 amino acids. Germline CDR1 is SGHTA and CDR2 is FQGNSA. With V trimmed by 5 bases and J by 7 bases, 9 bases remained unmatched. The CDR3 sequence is CASSLSGTGGNEAFF. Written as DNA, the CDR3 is TGTGCCAGCAGCCTCTCCGGGACAGGGGGGAATGAAGCTTTCTTT.

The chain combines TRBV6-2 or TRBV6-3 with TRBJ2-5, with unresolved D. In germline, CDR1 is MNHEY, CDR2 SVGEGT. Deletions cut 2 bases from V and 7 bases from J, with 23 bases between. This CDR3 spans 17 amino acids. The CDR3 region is CASSYPPGSPNLGTQYF. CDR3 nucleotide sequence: TGTGCCAGCAGTTACCCCCCAGGCTCACCTAACCTTGGGACCCAGTACTTC.